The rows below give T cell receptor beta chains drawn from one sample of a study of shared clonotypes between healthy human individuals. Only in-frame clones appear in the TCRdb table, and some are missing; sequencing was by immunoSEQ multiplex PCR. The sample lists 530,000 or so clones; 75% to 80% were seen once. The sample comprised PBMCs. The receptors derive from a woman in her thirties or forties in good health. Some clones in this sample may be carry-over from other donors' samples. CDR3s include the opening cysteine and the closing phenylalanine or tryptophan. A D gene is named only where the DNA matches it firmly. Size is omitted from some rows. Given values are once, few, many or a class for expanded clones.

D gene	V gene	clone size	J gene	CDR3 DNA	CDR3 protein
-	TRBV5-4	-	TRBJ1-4	TGTGCCAGCAGCTTAAGGGCAACTAGCGGTGAAAAACTGTTTTTT	CASSLRATSGEKLFF
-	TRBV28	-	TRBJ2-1	TGTGCCAGCAGCCCTCGTCTCCAGGGAGTTGGGCAGTTCTTC	CASSPRLQGVGQFF
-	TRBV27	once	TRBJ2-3	TGTGCCAGCAGAGGCGGGGTCGTCGGCACAGATACGCAGTATTTT	CASRGGVVGTDTQYF
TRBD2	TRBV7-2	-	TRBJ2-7	TGTGCCAGCAGCTCAGAAAGCGGGAGTTACTACGAGCAGTACTTC	CASSSESGSYYEQYF
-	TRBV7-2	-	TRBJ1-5	TGTGCCAGCAGCCCGCGGGGGGGTTATAGCAATCAGCCCCAGCATTTT	CASSPRGGYSNQPQHF
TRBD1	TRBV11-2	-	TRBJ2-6	TGTGCCAGCAGCTTAGATGGGACAGGGTGGGCCAACGTCCTGACTTTC	CASSLDGTGWANVLTF
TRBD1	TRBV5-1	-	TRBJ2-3	TGCGCCAGCAGCTCGGGACAGGGAGGGGGAACAGATACGCAGTATTTT	CASSSGQGGGTDTQYF
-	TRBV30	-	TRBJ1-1	TGTGCCTGGAACCCACAACAGAACACTGAAGCTTTCTTT	CAWNPQQNTEAFF
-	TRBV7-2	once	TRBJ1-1	TGTGCCAGCAGCTTAGCGCTGGGGGCGGCTTTCTTT	CASSLALGAAFF
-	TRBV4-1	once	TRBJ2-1	TGCGCCAGCAGCCATCCTGGGTGGAATGAGCAGTTCTTC	CASSHPGWNEQFF
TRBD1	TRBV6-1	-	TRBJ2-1	TGTGCCAGTATACTACAGGGGGCAGGTTACAATGAGCAGTTCTTC	CASILQGAGYNEQFF
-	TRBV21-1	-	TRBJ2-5	TGTGCCAGCAGCAAAGCGCGGGGGCTAGCGGGAGGCCCCCTAACTTCGACCCAGTACTTC	CASSKARGLAGGPLTSTQYF
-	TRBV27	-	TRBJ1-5	TGTGCCAGCCGGAGGGCGGGTAGCAATCAGCCCCAGCATTTT	CASRRAGSNQPQHF
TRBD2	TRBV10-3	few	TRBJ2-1	TGTGCCATCAGTGGAGTAGCGGGAGGCGACTACAATGAGCAGTTCTTC	CAISGVAGGDYNEQFF
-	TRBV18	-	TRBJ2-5	TGTGCCAGCTCACCAACAACATCCCAAGAGACCCAGTACTTC	CASSPTTSQETQYF
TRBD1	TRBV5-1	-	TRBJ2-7	TGCGCCAGCAGCTTATGGGACAGTAACTACGAGCAGTACTTC	CASSLWDSNYEQYF
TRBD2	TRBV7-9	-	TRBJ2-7	TGTGCCAGCAGCCCCCTCCGACTAGCCCACGAGCAGTACTTC	CASSPLRLAHEQYF
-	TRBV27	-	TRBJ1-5	TGTGCCAGCACGATAAGCCGCGATCAGCCCCAGCATTTT	CASTISRDQPQHF
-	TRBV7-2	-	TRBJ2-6	TGTGCCAGCAGCTTACATCCGGGGGCCTCTGGGGCCAACGTCCTGACTTTC	CASSLHPGASGANVLTF
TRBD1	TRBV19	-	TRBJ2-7	TGTGCCAGTAGTGAACGACAGGGTCCCTACGAGCAGTACTTC	CASSERQGPYEQYF
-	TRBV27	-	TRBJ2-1	TGTGCCAGCACCGATGGGGACCTCCGACCGTACAATGAGCAGTTCTTC	CASTDGDLRPYNEQFF
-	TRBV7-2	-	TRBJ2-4	TGTGCCAGCAGCTTGGGCCGGTCCCTAGCCAAAAACATTCAGTACTTC	CASSLGRSLAKNIQYF
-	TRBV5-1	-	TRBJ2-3	TGCGCCAGCAGCTTCCCCCCCGAGGATACGCAGTATTTT	CASSFPPEDTQYF
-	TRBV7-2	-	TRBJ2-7	TGTGCCAGCAGTCCCCCGTTAGCGAACTCCTACGAGCAGTACTTC	CASSPPLANSYEQYF
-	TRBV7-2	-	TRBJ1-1	TGTGCCAGCAGCTTCCTCAACACTGAAGCTTTCTTT	CASSFLNTEAFF
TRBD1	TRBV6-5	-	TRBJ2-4	TGTGCCAGCAGCGCTACAGGGGTGGGGGTTCAGTACTTC	CASSATGVGVQYF
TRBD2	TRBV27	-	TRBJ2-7	TGTGCCAGCAGTTTCGGCGGGAGTTCTTACGAGCAGTACTTC	CASSFGGSSYEQYF
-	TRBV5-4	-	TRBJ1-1	TGTGCCAGCAGCCTCAGGGGCGGGTACACTGAAGCTTTCTTT	CASSLRGGYTEAFF